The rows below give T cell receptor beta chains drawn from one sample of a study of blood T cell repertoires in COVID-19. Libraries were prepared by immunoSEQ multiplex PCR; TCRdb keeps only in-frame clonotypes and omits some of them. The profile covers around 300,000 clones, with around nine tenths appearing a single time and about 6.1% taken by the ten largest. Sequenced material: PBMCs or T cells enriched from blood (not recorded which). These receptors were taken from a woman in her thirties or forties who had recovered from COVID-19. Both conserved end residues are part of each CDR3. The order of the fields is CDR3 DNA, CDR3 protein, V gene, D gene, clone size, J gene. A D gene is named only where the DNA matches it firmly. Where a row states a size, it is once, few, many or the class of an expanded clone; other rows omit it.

CDR3 DNA: TGCGCCAGCAGCCAAGATCTCCCCAGGGGCCTACCAGTGAACACTGAAGCTTTCTTT
CDR3 protein: CASSQDLPRGLPVNTEAFF
V gene: TRBV4-1
D gene: .
clone size: .
J gene: TRBJ1-1

CDR3 DNA: TGTGCCAGCAGCCCCAGGGGGGCGGGGAATAGCAATCAGCCCCAGCATTTT
CDR3 protein: CASSPRGAGNSNQPQHF
V gene: TRBV28
D gene: TRBD1
clone size: .
J gene: TRBJ1-5

CDR3 DNA: TGTGCCAGCTCGCCACTAGCGGGAGTCCACGAGCAGTACTTC
CDR3 protein: CASSPLAGVHEQYF
V gene: TRBV18
D gene: TRBD2
clone size: .
J gene: TRBJ2-7

CDR3 DNA: TGTGCCAGCAGCCGGGACAGGGTTGAGACCCAGTACTTC
CDR3 protein: CASSRDRVETQYF
V gene: TRBV3-1/TRBV3-2
D gene: TRBD1
clone size: .
J gene: TRBJ2-5

CDR3 DNA: TGTGCCAGCAGTGCCGACAGGAACACCGGGGAGCTGTTTTTT
CDR3 protein: CASSADRNTGELFF
V gene: TRBV6-4
D gene: .
clone size: .
J gene: TRBJ2-2

CDR3 DNA: TGTGCCAGCAGGCCAGCGGGGGGAGTTGCCATATATTTT
CDR3 protein: CASRPAGGVAIYF
V gene: TRBV12-3/TRBV12-4
D gene: .
clone size: .
J gene: TRBJ1-3

CDR3 DNA: TGTGCCAGCAGTCGGGACAGGGGGCAGGGGGAGCAGTACTTC
CDR3 protein: CASSRDRGQGEQYF
V gene: TRBV6-5
D gene: TRBD1
clone size: .
J gene: TRBJ2-7

CDR3 DNA: TGTGCCAGCAGTCCCGCCGGGACTCGCTCCTACAATGAGCAGTTCTTC
CDR3 protein: CASSPAGTRSYNEQFF
V gene: TRBV28
D gene: .
clone size: .
J gene: TRBJ2-1

CDR3 DNA: TGTGCCAGTAGTCCCACAGGGGACCTCGGACACGAGCAGTACTTC
CDR3 protein: CASSPTGDLGHEQYF
V gene: TRBV19
D gene: TRBD1
clone size: .
J gene: TRBJ2-7

CDR3 DNA: TGTGCCAGCAGCGTATTCGGGGGGACCGGGGAGCTGTTTTTT
CDR3 protein: CASSVFGGTGELFF
V gene: TRBV9
D gene: TRBD2
clone size: .
J gene: TRBJ2-2

CDR3 DNA: TGTGCCAGCAGCCCCGGGACTAGCGGGAGATCCGATGAGCAGTTCTTC
CDR3 protein: CASSPGTSGRSDEQFF
V gene: TRBV11-3
D gene: TRBD2
clone size: .
J gene: TRBJ2-1

CDR3 DNA: TGTGCCAGCAGCCCAGGGGTGGAGCTAGTGCAGTATTTT
CDR3 protein: CASSPGVELVQYF
V gene: TRBV7-3
D gene: .
clone size: .
J gene: TRBJ2-3

CDR3 DNA: TGTGCCAGCAGGGACACTAGCGGGAGGGCCCAAGAGACCCAGTACTTC
CDR3 protein: CASRDTSGRAQETQYF
V gene: TRBV28
D gene: TRBD2
clone size: .
J gene: TRBJ2-5

CDR3 DNA: TGTGCCAGCAGCCGGGGCCGGATTAATCAGCCCCAGCATTTT
CDR3 protein: CASSRGRINQPQHF
V gene: TRBV6-2/TRBV6-3
D gene: .
clone size: .
J gene: TRBJ1-5

CDR3 DNA: TGTGCCAGCAGCAAAGATCGGGAGCGGGAGGGCCCCTACGAGCAGTACTTC
CDR3 protein: CASSKDREREGPYEQYF
V gene: TRBV21-1
D gene: .
clone size: few
J gene: TRBJ2-7

CDR3 DNA: TGTGCCAGCAGACCGGACAGGGTTGGAAACATTCAGTACTTC
CDR3 protein: CASRPDRVGNIQYF
V gene: TRBV5-5
D gene: TRBD1
clone size: once
J gene: TRBJ2-4

CDR3 DNA: TGCGCCAGCAGAAACCCGATCAGCGGTGCGACCGGGGAGCTGTTTTTT
CDR3 protein: CASRNPISGATGELFF
V gene: TRBV23-1
D gene: .
clone size: .
J gene: TRBJ2-2

CDR3 DNA: TGCGCCAGCAGCCGGGACACCAATCAGCCCCAGCATTTT
CDR3 protein: CASSRDTNQPQHF
V gene: TRBV5-1
D gene: .
clone size: .
J gene: TRBJ1-5

CDR3 DNA: TGTGCCAGCAGCCAGATCAGGGGGATTGGGGCCAACGTCCTGACTTTC
CDR3 protein: CASSQIRGIGANVLTF
V gene: TRBV14
D gene: TRBD1
clone size: .
J gene: TRBJ2-6

CDR3 DNA: TGTGCCAGCAGCCCTTTAACAGCTGGCTACACCTTC
CDR3 protein: CASSPLTAGYTF
V gene: TRBV7-8
D gene: .
clone size: .
J gene: TRBJ1-2

CDR3 DNA: TGCAGCGTGGGGGGGACTAGCGGGATTTCATACCATGGGGATGAGCAGTTCTTC
CDR3 protein: CSVGGTSGISYHGDEQFF
V gene: TRBV29-1
D gene: TRBD2
clone size: .
J gene: TRBJ2-1

CDR3 DNA: TGTGCCAGCAGCCTCCAAACAGGGGTGGCAGATACGCAGTATTTT
CDR3 protein: CASSLQTGVADTQYF
V gene: TRBV7-3
D gene: TRBD1
clone size: .
J gene: TRBJ2-3

CDR3 DNA: TGTGCCAGCAGCCTTTGGGGGCGCGACAATGAGCAGTTCTTC
CDR3 protein: CASSLWGRDNEQFF
V gene: TRBV5-8
D gene: .
clone size: .
J gene: TRBJ2-1

CDR3 DNA: TGTGCCAGCAGCCCCCTCGCGGAGACCCAGTACTTC
CDR3 protein: CASSPLAETQYF
V gene: TRBV28
D gene: .
clone size: .
J gene: TRBJ2-5

CDR3 DNA: TGTGCCACCAGTGAAACCCGAGGGACTAGCGGGCGGAACGAGCAGTTCTTC
CDR3 protein: CATSETRGTSGRNEQFF
V gene: TRBV24-1
D gene: TRBD2
clone size: .
J gene: TRBJ2-1

CDR3 DNA: TGTGCCAGCAGTCCGGACCACGGCGGGCCCGGGGAGCTGTTTTTT
CDR3 protein: CASSPDHGGPGELFF
V gene: TRBV28
D gene: .
clone size: .
J gene: TRBJ2-2

CDR3 DNA: TGTGCCAGCAGTGTTCAGGGCCCCGCTGAAGCTTTCTTT
CDR3 protein: CASSVQGPAEAFF
V gene: TRBV2
D gene: .
clone size: .
J gene: TRBJ1-1

CDR3 DNA: TGCGCCAGCAGTCAGGCCAGGGGCCAAGAGACCCAGTACTTC
CDR3 protein: CASSQARGQETQYF
V gene: TRBV23-1
D gene: .
clone size: .
J gene: TRBJ2-5

CDR3 DNA: TGTGCCAGCAGCCAAGACAGGGGATCGGCTTATGGCTACACCTTC
CDR3 protein: CASSQDRGSAYGYTF
V gene: TRBV4-2
D gene: .
clone size: .
J gene: TRBJ1-2

CDR3 DNA: TGTGCCAGCTCCGCAGGAGGACAAGAGACCCAGTACTTC
CDR3 protein: CASSAGGQETQYF
V gene: TRBV2
D gene: .
clone size: few
J gene: TRBJ2-5

CDR3 DNA: TGTGCCAGTAGTACCCCGGAGTCGTTAGAGACCCAGTACTTC
CDR3 protein: CASSTPESLETQYF
V gene: TRBV19
D gene: .
clone size: .
J gene: TRBJ2-5

CDR3 DNA: TGTGCCAGCAGCTTGGGACAGGGCACAGATACGCAGTATTTT
CDR3 protein: CASSLGQGTDTQYF
V gene: TRBV11-3
D gene: TRBD1
clone size: .
J gene: TRBJ2-3

CDR3 DNA: TGTGCCAGCAGCGACAGGGGGCGAGAAAAACTGTTTTTT
CDR3 protein: CASSDRGREKLFF
V gene: TRBV7-9
D gene: TRBD1
clone size: .
J gene: TRBJ1-4

CDR3 DNA: TGTGCCAGCAGCTTATGGTCGGGAGGGCACAATGAGCAGTTCTTC
CDR3 protein: CASSLWSGGHNEQFF
V gene: TRBV7-2
D gene: TRBD2
clone size: .
J gene: TRBJ2-1

CDR3 DNA: TGTGCCAGCAATAGTCGGGGAGAGACCCAGTACTTC
CDR3 protein: CASNSRGETQYF
V gene: TRBV28
D gene: .
clone size: .
J gene: TRBJ2-5

CDR3 DNA: TGTGCCACCAGCAGAGAAGCAAGGGGGTCCTACGAGCAGTACTTC
CDR3 protein: CATSREARGSYEQYF
V gene: TRBV15
D gene: .
clone size: .
J gene: TRBJ2-7

CDR3 DNA: TGCGCCAGCAGCCAAGATTGGGGACATCCCACAGATACGCAGTATTTT
CDR3 protein: CASSQDWGHPTDTQYF
V gene: TRBV4-3
D gene: .
clone size: few
J gene: TRBJ2-3

CDR3 DNA: TGTGCCAGTAGTATTAAGGGGTGGGAGCAGTTCTTC
CDR3 protein: CASSIKGWEQFF
V gene: TRBV19
D gene: .
clone size: .
J gene: TRBJ2-1

CDR3 DNA: TGTGCCAGCAGCCTAGAGACAGGGTTTTACTATGGCTACACCTTC
CDR3 protein: CASSLETGFYYGYTF
V gene: TRBV7-2
D gene: TRBD1
clone size: once
J gene: TRBJ1-2

CDR3 DNA: TGTGCCAGCAGTAAACTTCCAAGCAATAGCAATCAGCCCCAGCATTTT
CDR3 protein: CASSKLPSNSNQPQHF
V gene: TRBV6-2/TRBV6-3
D gene: .
clone size: .
J gene: TRBJ1-5

CDR3 DNA: TGTGCCATCAGTTCGACTAGCGGCTCCTACGAGCAGTACTTC
CDR3 protein: CAISSTSGSYEQYF
V gene: TRBV10-3
D gene: TRBD2
clone size: .
J gene: TRBJ2-7

CDR3 DNA: TGTGCCAGCAGTGGCGGTGGGCTAGCGGGAGGGAAACAAGAGACCCAGTACTTC
CDR3 protein: CASSGGGLAGGKQETQYF
V gene: TRBV2
D gene: TRBD2
clone size: once
J gene: TRBJ2-5

CDR3 DNA: TGTGCCAGCAGCCTGGGGGGAGGCGCCTACGAGCAGTACTTC
CDR3 protein: CASSLGGGAYEQYF
V gene: TRBV7-2
D gene: .
clone size: .
J gene: TRBJ2-7

CDR3 DNA: TGTGCCAGCAGCTTAGCGTCGCGGGTCAATGAGCAGTTCTTC
CDR3 protein: CASSLASRVNEQFF
V gene: TRBV7-9
D gene: .
clone size: .
J gene: TRBJ2-1

CDR3 DNA: TGTGCCACCAGGACTAGCGGGAGTAAAACCGGGGAGCTGTTTTTT
CDR3 protein: CATRTSGSKTGELFF
V gene: TRBV24-1
D gene: TRBD2
clone size: .
J gene: TRBJ2-2

CDR3 DNA: TGCGCCAGCAGCCAAGATTTCGTCACACCCTACGAGCAGTACTTC
CDR3 protein: CASSQDFVTPYEQYF
V gene: TRBV4-3
D gene: .
clone size: once
J gene: TRBJ2-7

CDR3 DNA: TGTGCCAGCAGCCGGGACATCAGTAATTCACCCCTCCACTTT
CDR3 protein: CASSRDISNSPLHF
V gene: TRBV9
D gene: .
clone size: .
J gene: TRBJ1-6

CDR3 DNA: TGTGCCTGGAGCCGGGGGGGGGCTAGCACAGATACGCAGTATTTT
CDR3 protein: CAWSRGGASTDTQYF
V gene: TRBV30
D gene: TRBD2
clone size: .
J gene: TRBJ2-3